A single sample gave rise to the 19 T cell receptor beta chains below, sequenced in a study of tumor-infiltrating lymphocytes in primary liver carcinoma. For blood RNA, unsorted whole blood served as the source, and germline DNA was extracted too. Total RNA amounting to 450 to 550 ng was the source from which TCR beta cDNA was made with a constant-region primer. Three nested multiplex PCR rounds, a slightly modified ARM-PCR, produced the libraries for TCR beta. Investigators reported that the first two PCR rounds, at around 11 cycles each, used TRBV1-TRBV30 forward primers with a C-beta reverse primer. MiXCR, applied by TCRdb to the multiplex PCR reads, yields one record per CDR3 protein. The top ten hold approximately 15% of the sample, which has hundreds of thousands of distinct CDR3 sequences, around three fifths seen once. The specimen sequenced was peripheral blood. These TCRs come from a woman aged 25 to 39 with primary liver carcinoma and hepatitis B virus infection.

This clonotype has at least ten counts. The chain joins TRBV29-1 to TRBJ2-3; 9 nucleotides agree with TRBD1. The CDR3 covers 16 residues. Germline V gene data show CDR1 as SQVTM and CDR2 as ANQGSEA. V dropped 6 bases and J dropped 2; count of bases not matched to a gene: 12. The CDR3: CSVVRDRASSTDTQYF. The CDR3 nucleotides read TGCAGCGTCGTACGGGACAGGGCTTCTTCCACAGATACGCAGTATTTT.

This clonotype was seen many times. The chain couples TRBV6-1 to TRBJ2-2, with TRBD1 matching 8 bases. Germline lookup yields CDR1 MNHNS and CDR2 SASEGT. The V gene end was trimmed by 8 bases and the J gene end by 5 bases; junction bases not matched to a gene: 4. The CDR3 extends over 13 amino acids. The CDR3 sequence: CASQGAGTGELFF. CDR3 nucleotides: TGTGCCAGCCAGGGGGCTGGAACCGGGGAGCTGTTTTTT.

Comment on this clonotype: A read error may account for a junction end that differs from germline. The chain has TRBV11-2 and TRBJ1-1; no firm D call. Per the germline V gene, CDR1 is SGHAT and CDR2 is FQNNGV. The CDR3 extends over 14 amino acids. The CDR3 reads CASSLDWGGTEALF. Written as DNA, the CDR3 is TGTGCCAGTAGCTTAGATTGGGGAGGCACTGAAGCTTTATTT.

With respect to this clonotype: A much larger clone differs from this one at a single base, so this may be a read error. The V gene is TRBV10-2, the J gene TRBJ2-1; unclear D gene. Trimming stripped 7 bases from V and 8 bases from J, with 12 bases between. The CDR3 covers 12 residues. Germline V lookup: CDR1 WSHSY, CDR2 SAAADI. The CDR3: CASNKDFDEQFF. DNA of the CDR3: TGCGCCAGCAACAAAGACTTCGATGAGCAGTTCTTC.

Regarding this clonotype: Just one base apart from a much larger clone, this may be a read error. CDR3 sequence (DNA): TGCAGCGTTACCGAGGAGACCCAGTACTTC. Encoded protein: CSVTEETQYF. V usage is TRBV29-1 and J usage is TRBJ2-5; D is uncertain. Germline CDR1 is SQVTM and CDR2 is ANQGSEA. V lost 5 bases and J 5 bases, leaving 6 bases between the germline ends. CDR3 length equals 10 residues.

This clonotype was seen more than once but under ten times. In DNA form, the CDR3 reads TGCGCCAGCAGCCAAGATGGGGACCGCTACAATGAGCAGTTCTTC. This encodes CASSQDGDRYNEQFF. The J gene is TRBJ2-1, the V gene TRBV4-3, with D possibly being TRBD1 or TRBD2 (5 bases each). CDR3 length equals 15 residues. Trimming removed 0 bases at V and 3 bases at J, with 9 bases between. Germline values: CDR1 LGHNA, CDR2 YSLEER.

This clonotype has at least ten counts. The chain employs TRBV12-3 or TRBV12-4 and TRBJ2-1, with 10 bases that match TRBD2. Unmatched junction bases numbered 3, after V lost 5 bases and J lost 2 bases. The length of the CDR3 is 15 residues. The CDR3 coding sequence is TGTGCCAGCAGTCGCAGCGGGAGGGCCTACAATGAGCAGTTCTTC. Translation: CASSRSGRAYNEQFF.

With respect to this clonotype: One end of the junction varies from germline; a read error may be responsible. J is TRBJ2-7 and V is TRBV11-2; TRBD2 is a possible D gene (6 bases). This CDR3 comprises 14 residues. Germline V gene sequence: CDR1 SGHAT, CDR2 FQNNGV. In DNA, the CDR3 is TGTGCCAGCAGCTTAGTCCGGGACTCCTACGAGCAGTACTTT. Protein product: CASSLVRDSYEQYF.

This clonotype occurred many times. V is TRBV11-3 and J is TRBJ1-2, with D maybe TRBD1 (5 bases). The V end lost 4 bases, the J end lost 3 bases, and 18 bases lay between the germline ends. Germline V gene data show CDR1 as SGHNT and CDR2 as YENEEA. The CDR3 has 16 residues. The CDR3 region has the DNA TGTGCCAGCAGCTCCTCCTCCAGAAACAGGCACTATGGCTACACCTTC. Encoded protein: CASSSSSRNRHYGYTF.

Comment on this clonotype: At one end the junction does not follow the germline gene, possibly because of a read error. This CDR3 is CASSYSTLGLAGSYERYF. The CDR3 nucleotides are TGTGCCAGCAGTTACTCGACGCTAGGGCTAGCGGGCTCATACGAGCGGTACTTC. The chain has TRBV6-2 or TRBV6-3 and TRBJ2-7; TRBD2 matches 8 bases. Germline V gene data show CDR1 as MNHEY and CDR2 as SVGEGT. This CDR3 contains 18 residues.

This clonotype occurred a few times. V is TRBV4-2 and J is TRBJ2-1; TRBD1 aligns across 11 bases. Germline loops: CDR1 LGHNA, CDR2 YNFKEQ. This CDR3 region has 14 residues. Trimming took 4 bases from V and 9 from J; bases not matched to a gene: 5. The CDR3 loop reads CASSLSDRGLEQFF. CDR3 bases: TGTGCCAGCAGCCTTTCGGACAGGGGGCTTGAGCAGTTCTTC.

Turning to this clonotype: A much larger clone lies one base from this, so it may be a read error. The chain is built from TRBV5-1 and TRBJ2-2; D is possibly TRBD2 (7 bases). The CDR3 is made up of 17 amino acids. Germline assignment: CDR1 SGHRS and CDR2 YFSETQ. The CDR3 reads CASSRGGGASNTRELFF. The CDR3, as DNA: TGCGCCAGCAGCCGAGGAGGGGGGGCGTCGAACACCAGGGAGCTGTTTTTT.

This clonotype was seen at least ten times. The rearrangement uses TRBV12-3 or TRBV12-4 and TRBJ2-1, with a weak D call TRBD1 (5 bases). V dropped 6 bases and J dropped 3 bases, with 15 bases sitting between them. There are 15 residues in the CDR3. The CDR3 region has the DNA TGTGCCAGCAGCAAACAGGCATACCTCTACAATGAGCAGTTCTTC. Its protein product is CASSKQAYLYNEQFF.

About this clonotype: A much more abundant neighbour one base away suggests this may be a read error. CDR3 sequence (DNA): TGTGCCAGCCGGCTGGCAAATAATGAAAAACTGTTTTTT. It yields the protein CASRLANNEKLFF. V and J are TRBV12-3 or TRBV12-4 and TRBJ1-4, with unresolved D. Between the trimmed V and J ends, which lost 8 bases and 4 bases, there was a span of 11 bases. The CDR3 loop spans 13 amino acids.

This clonotype has a count of ten or more. The chain uses TRBV12-3 or TRBV12-4 and TRBJ1-4; possibly TRBD1 for D (5 bases). The V and J ends lost 0 bases and 8 bases respectively, with 13 bases between them. This CDR3 region has 15 residues. The CDR3 region has the DNA TGTGCCAGCAGTTTAGCGGCGGGGCACGGCGAAAAACTGTTTTTT. Its protein is CASSLAAGHGEKLFF.

In the case of this clonotype: The junction and the germline gene differ at one end; a read error may be behind it. The rearrangement links TRBV28 to TRBJ1-1; D ambiguous. From germline, CDR1 is MDHEN and CDR2 SYDVKM. CDR3 length: 14 amino acids. CDR3 DNA sequence: TGTGCCAGCTGGCTCGGCCCGCTGAACACTGAAGCTATCTTT. Residues: CASWLGPLNTEAIF.

A few counts support this clonotype. A much larger clone differs from this one at a single base, so this may be a read error. The rearrangement joins TRBV29-1 to TRBJ1-1; D is unresolved. The germline V gene has CDR1 SQVTM and CDR2 ANQGSEA. CDR3 length: 13 amino acids. The CDR3 reads CSVVRGLNAEAFF. In DNA, the CDR3 is TGCAGCGTTGTTCGGGGATTGAACGCTGAAGCTTTCTTT.

Regarding this clonotype: As the CDR3 is not closed by the conserved phenylalanine or tryptophan, this likely results from a read error. The chain employs TRBV12-3 or TRBV12-4 and TRBJ1-1; the D gene is possibly TRBD1 (6 bases). V gave up 2 bases and J gave up 7 bases, with 14 bases separating them. The length of the CDR3 is 14 residues. The CDR3 sequence: CASSLWGLGIEAFL. CDR3 DNA: TGTGCCAGCAGTTTATGGGGGCTAGGCATTGAAGCTTTCCTT.

Concerning this clonotype itself: Just one base apart from a much larger clone, this may be a read error. The V and J genes are TRBV4-2 and TRBJ2-3; tentatively, D is TRBD2 (6 bases). The V gene's germline CDR1 is LGHNA and CDR2 YNFKEQ. CDR3 length: 17 residues. Trimming shortened V by 3 bases and J by 8 bases, and 24 bases separated the two germline ends. This chain's CDR3 is CASSQRDSTTQSGTQYF. In nucleotides, the CDR3 is TGTGCCAGCAGCCAGCGGGACTCCACAACACAATCAGGTACGCAGTATTTT.